These 25 T cell receptor beta chains share one sample of origin, sequenced in a study of blood T cell repertoires in COVID-19. Produced via immunoSEQ multiplex PCR; TCRdb's table is partial and in-frame only. The table records roughly 62,000 clones, roughly 86% of them present only once. Sequencing input: peripheral blood. The receptors originated from a human donor with active COVID-19. The donor label of this sample is uncertain.

This clone was observed once. The V and J genes are TRBV30 and TRBJ2-7; 9 bases agree with TRBD1. V dropped 3 bases and J dropped 5; count of bases not matched to a gene: 2. The CDR3 consists of 12 residues. Germline loops: CDR1 GTSNPN, CDR2 SVGIG (reference sequence). CDR3 residues: CAWSDRGDEQYF. The CDR3 DNA sequence: TGTGCCTGGAGCGACAGGGGGGACGAGCAGTACTTC.

The rearrangement links TRBV19 to TRBJ2-7, with 8 bases matching TRBD1. From germline, CDR1 is LNHDA and CDR2 SQIVND (reference sequence). The CDR3 is 13 residues long. V dropped 5 bases and J dropped 7; count of bases not matched to a gene: 7. CDR3 residues: CASSAQGAGEQYF. DNA for the CDR3: TGTGCCAGTAGTGCCCAGGGGGCCGGGGAGCAGTACTTC.

J is TRBJ2-3 and V is TRBV13, with 10 positions matching TRBD2. This CDR3 has 14 amino acids. V gave up 5 bases and J gave up 4 bases; unmatched junction bases: 3. CDR1 is PRHDT, CDR2 FYEKMQ, per germline (reference sequence). CDR3 region: CASSGLAGADTQYF. The CDR3 DNA reads TGTGCCAGCAGCGGTCTAGCGGGGGCAGATACGCAGTATTTT.

The CDR3 bases are TGCAGCGTTACAGAGTCCAAGAACACTGAAGCTTTCTTT. This gives the protein CSVTESKNTEAFF. The chain joins TRBV29-1 to TRBJ1-1, with D uncertain. From germline, CDR1 is SQVTM and CDR2 ANQGSEA. The CDR3 totals 13 residues. The V end lost 5 bases, the J end lost 1 base, and 11 bases lay between the germline ends.

V and J are TRBV29-1 and TRBJ2-7; D is perhaps TRBD1 (6 bases). The V end was cut by 6 bases, the J end by 2 bases, with 14 bases between. This CDR3 comprises 13 residues. Germline CDR1 and CDR2: SQVTM and ANQGSEA. Here the CDR3 DNA reads TGCAGCGTACAGGGCGAGGTAGCCTACGAGCAGTACTTC. Protein: CSVQGEVAYEQYF.

The chain employs TRBV28 and TRBJ1-2; 10 bases align to TRBD1. Germline V gives CDR1 MDHEN, CDR2 SYDVKM. The CDR3 length is 14 residues. J gave up 4 bases and V 7 bases, and 6 bases lay outside the gene matches. CDR3 loop: CASTQTGGFYGYTF. The DNA of the CDR3 is TGTGCCAGCACCCAGACAGGGGGCTTCTATGGCTACACCTTC.

The gene calls are TRBV5-1 and TRBJ2-7, with 7 bases fitting TRBD2. The CDR3 sequence is 16 residues long. Germline V lookup: CDR1 SGHRS, CDR2 YFSETQ. Germline trimming cut 3 bases from V and 4 bases from J; bases unmatched to any gene: 13. As DNA, the CDR3 is TGCGCCAGCAGCTCCCTCGGGGAGGGATGGGGGTACGAGCAGTACTTC. Translating gives CASSSLGEGWGYEQYF.

This rearrangement joins TRBV9 to TRBJ2-3, with D tentatively TRBD2 (7 bases). The CDR3 spans 13 residues. Germline V CDR1 and CDR2: SGDLS, YYNGEE. Trimming cost V 3 bases and J 3 bases, with 8 bases left between them. CDR3 residues: CASSEGGTDTQYF. DNA of the CDR3: TGTGCCAGCAGCGAGGGGGGGACAGATACGCAGTATTTT.

This clone was picked up one time. V is TRBV7-9 and J is TRBJ2-5; maybe TRBD2 (6 bases). The CDR3 length is 17 residues. Germline V gene lookup returns CDR1 SEHNR and CDR2 FQNEAQ (reference sequence). The V end was cut by 8 bases, the J end by 0 bases, with 22 bases between. This CDR3 reads CASHSDGVGGYQETQYF. DNA of the CDR3: TGTGCCAGCCACAGCGACGGTGTCGGGGGATACCAAGAGACCCAGTACTTC.

The chain recombines TRBV7-3 with TRBJ2-1; tentatively, D is TRBD2 (6 bases). Between the trimmed V and J ends, which lost 2 bases and 0 bases, there was a span of 14 bases. From germline, CDR1 is SGHTA and CDR2 FQGTGA. The CDR3 is made up of 17 amino acids. The CDR3 is CASSLGPGLPSYNEQFF. CDR3 DNA sequence: TGTGCCAGCAGCTTAGGTCCGGGACTCCCCTCCTACAATGAGCAGTTCTTC. The full variable domain, rest sourced from reference TRBV7-3 and TRBJ2-1, is GAGVSQTPSNKVTEKGKYVELRCDPISGHTALYWYRQSLGQGPEFLIYFQGTGAADDSGLPNDRFFAVRPEGSVSTLKIQRTERGDSAVYLCASSLGPGLPSYNEQFFGPGTRLTVL.

The J gene is TRBJ2-7, the V gene TRBV7-8, with 10 bases matching TRBD2. After removal of 4 bases from V and 3 bases from J, the junction contained 0 bases not matched to a gene. The CDR3 runs to 13 residues. Germline V gene data show CDR1 as SGHVS and CDR2 as FQNEAQ. The CDR3 sequence is CASSWTSGYEQYF. DNA for the CDR3: TGTGCCAGCAGCTGGACTAGCGGCTACGAGCAGTACTTC.

In this sample, this clone turned up once. This chain joins TRBV7-9 and TRBJ2-2; maybe TRBD1 (5 bases). CDR3 length: 17 residues. Trimming stripped 1 base from V and 7 bases from J, with 19 bases between. Per the germline V gene, CDR1 is SEHNR and CDR2 is FQNEAQ (reference sequence). CDR3 in DNA: TGTGCCAGCAGCTTAGAGGTCTCAGGGTCTTACGGCGGGGAGCTGTTTTTT. Amino acid sequence: CASSLEVSGSYGGELFF.

The chain carries TRBV5-4 and TRBJ2-5; no firm D call. The CDR3 runs 14 residues. Germline loops: CDR1 SGHNT, CDR2 YYREEE (reference sequence). V shed 1 base and J shed 1 base, with 8 bases lying between them. In DNA, the CDR3 is TGTGCCAGCAGCTTGCCCCAGGCCCAAGAGACCCAGTACTTC. Residues: CASSLPQAQETQYF.

The chain links TRBV5-1 to TRBJ2-2; 8 nucleotides match TRBD2. The CDR3 consists of 16 residues. Germline V CDR1 and CDR2: SGHRS, YFSETQ. V shed 0 bases, J shed 3 bases, and the junction held 4 bases outside the gene matches. The CDR3 region has the DNA TGCGCCAGCAGCTTGGTACTAGCGGACTACACCGGGGAGCTGTTTTTT. Amino acids: CASSLVLADYTGELFF.

The CDR3 DNA reads as TGTGCCAGCAGCCAAGTTGCCGGGGCTGGAAACACCATATATTTT. Residues: CASSQVAGAGNTIYF. V gene TRBV4-2 combines with J gene TRBJ1-3, with D uncertain. Trimming removed 1 base at V and 2 bases at J, with 9 bases between. Germline V gene data show CDR1 as LGHNA and CDR2 as YNFKEQ. This CDR3 is 15 amino acids long.

V is TRBV5-1 and J is TRBJ2-7; D possibly corresponds to TRBD1 (6 bases). Per germline, CDR1 SGHRS and CDR2 YFSETQ. Trimming took off 1 base at V and 6 bases at J, with 14 bases between the two ends. The length of the CDR3 is 14 residues. The CDR3 DNA reads as TGCGCCAGCAGCTTGAACAGGGATTTCGGCGAGCAGTACTTC. Translated: CASSLNRDFGEQYF. Using reference TRBV5-1 and TRBJ2-7 for the parts outside the CDR3, the full variable domain is KAGVTQTPRYLIKTRGQQVTLSCSPISGHRSVSWYQQTPGQGLQFLFEYFSETQRNKGNFPGRFSGRQFSNSRSEMNVSTLELGDSALYLCASSLNRDFGEQYFGPGTRLTVT.

The chain employs TRBV30 and TRBJ2-7, with 7 bases lining up with TRBD1. Germline loops: CDR1 GTSNPN, CDR2 SVGIG (reference sequence). The J segment lost 2 bases and the V segment lost 2 bases, leaving 3 bases of the junction unmatched. This CDR3 region has 13 residues. CDR3 nucleotides: TGTGCCTGGAGTTTACAGGGGCCCTACGAGCAGTACTTC. Its translation is CAWSLQGPYEQYF.

For this clone: At one of its ends the junction is not consistent with the germline gene, which may arise from a read error. Here the CDR3 reads CASSRRGGGDEQFF. The CDR3 DNA reads TGTGCTAGCAGCCGTAGGGGTGGTGGCGATGAGCAGTTCTTC. The rearrangement links TRBV7-7 to TRBJ2-1; TRBD1 is a possible D gene (5 bases). Germline V CDR1 and CDR2: SSHAT, FNYEAQ (reference sequence). The CDR3 runs to 14 residues.

This clone has just a few counts. The chain combines TRBV3-1 (or the pseudogene TRBV3-2) with TRBJ2-2, with a tentative D call TRBD2 (5 bases). The germline CDR1 and CDR2 sequences are LGHDT and YNNKEL (reference sequence). This CDR3 has 17 amino acids. The ends were cut back, 1 base at V and 3 bases at J, with 15 bases in the middle. CDR3 bases: TGTGCCAGCAGCCAAGCCTTTTGGACTTCTTACACCGGGGAGCTGTTTTTT. The encoded protein is CASSQAFWTSYTGELFF.

The chain links TRBV9 to TRBJ2-2; 11 positions agree with TRBD2. Trimming cost V 3 bases and J 4 bases; bases outside gene matches: 2. This CDR3 contains 15 residues. Per the germline V gene, CDR1 is SGDLS and CDR2 is YYNGEE. Written as DNA, the CDR3 is TGTGCCAGCAGCGCCGGGACTAGCGGCACCGGGGAGCTGTTTTTT. Protein: CASSAGTSGTGELFF. The full variable domain, rest sourced from reference TRBV9 and TRBJ2-2, is DSGVTQTPKHLITATGQRVTLRCSPRSGDLSVYWYQQSLDQGLQFLIQYYNGEERAKGNILERFSAQQFPDLHSELNLSSLELGDSALYFCASSAGTSGTGELFFGEGSRLTVL.

The chain carries TRBV27 and TRBJ1-4; no clear D. The germline V gene has CDR1 MNHEY and CDR2 SMNVEV (reference sequence). The CDR3 is 14 amino acids. The ends were cut back, 5 bases at V and 8 bases at J, with 15 bases in the middle. The CDR3: CASSTRSLREKLFF. The CDR3 nucleotides read TGTGCCAGCAGTACCCGTTCCTTGCGGGAAAAACTGTTTTTT.

The chain combines TRBV19 with TRBJ2-1; the D is unclear. The V end was cut by 2 bases, the J end by 13 bases, with 9 bases between. This CDR3 contains 11 residues. Germline loops: CDR1 LNHDA, CDR2 SQIVND (reference sequence). The CDR3 spells CASSISLLQFF. DNA of the CDR3: TGTGCCAGTAGTATAAGCCTCCTACAGTTCTTC.

The chain couples TRBV6-4 to TRBJ2-3; 10 nucleotides agree with TRBD1. The CDR3 length is 14 residues. V lost 6 bases and J lost 3; bases outside the gene matches: 3. From germline, CDR1 is MRHNA and CDR2 SNTAGT. In nucleotides, the CDR3 is TGTGCCAGCAGCCGGGACAGGGGTACAGATACGCAGTATTTT. This translates into CASSRDRGTDTQYF.

In DNA, the CDR3 is TGTGCCAGCAGCGTAGGTCAGTTTCCCTACAATGAGCAGTTCTTC. As protein: CASSVGQFPYNEQFF. This sequence joins TRBV9 and TRBJ2-1; D is ambiguous. Germline assignment: CDR1 SGDLS and CDR2 YYNGEE. This CDR3 has 15 residues. Trimming cost V 0 bases and J 2 bases, with 9 bases left between them.

This clone was detected once. This chain uses TRBV9 with TRBJ2-2, with 7 positions matching TRBD2. Trimming at V came to 4 bases and at J to 6 bases, leaving 9 bases not matched to a gene. The CDR3 spans 15 residues. The germline CDR1 and CDR2 sequences are SGDLS and YYNGEE. CDR3 nucleotide sequence: TGTGCCAGCAGCCCTTGGACTAGGTTTGCCGGGGAGCTGTTTTTT. Protein product: CASSPWTRFAGELFF.